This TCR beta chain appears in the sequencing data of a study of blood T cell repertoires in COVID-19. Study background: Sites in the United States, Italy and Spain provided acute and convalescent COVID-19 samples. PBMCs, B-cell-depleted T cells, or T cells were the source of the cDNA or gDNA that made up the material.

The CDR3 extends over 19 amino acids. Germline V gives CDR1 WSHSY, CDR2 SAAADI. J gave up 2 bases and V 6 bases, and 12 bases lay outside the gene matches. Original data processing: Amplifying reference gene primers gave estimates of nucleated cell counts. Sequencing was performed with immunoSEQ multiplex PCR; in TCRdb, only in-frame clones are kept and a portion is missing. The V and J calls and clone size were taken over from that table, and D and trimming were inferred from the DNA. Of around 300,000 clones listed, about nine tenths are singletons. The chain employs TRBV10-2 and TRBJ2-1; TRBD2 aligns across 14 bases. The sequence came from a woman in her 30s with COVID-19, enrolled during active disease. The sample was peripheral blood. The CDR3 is CASRNAGTSGSRPYNEQFF. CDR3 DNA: TGCGCCAGCAGGAACGCCGGGACTAGCGGGAGTAGGCCCTACAATGAGCAGTTCTTC.